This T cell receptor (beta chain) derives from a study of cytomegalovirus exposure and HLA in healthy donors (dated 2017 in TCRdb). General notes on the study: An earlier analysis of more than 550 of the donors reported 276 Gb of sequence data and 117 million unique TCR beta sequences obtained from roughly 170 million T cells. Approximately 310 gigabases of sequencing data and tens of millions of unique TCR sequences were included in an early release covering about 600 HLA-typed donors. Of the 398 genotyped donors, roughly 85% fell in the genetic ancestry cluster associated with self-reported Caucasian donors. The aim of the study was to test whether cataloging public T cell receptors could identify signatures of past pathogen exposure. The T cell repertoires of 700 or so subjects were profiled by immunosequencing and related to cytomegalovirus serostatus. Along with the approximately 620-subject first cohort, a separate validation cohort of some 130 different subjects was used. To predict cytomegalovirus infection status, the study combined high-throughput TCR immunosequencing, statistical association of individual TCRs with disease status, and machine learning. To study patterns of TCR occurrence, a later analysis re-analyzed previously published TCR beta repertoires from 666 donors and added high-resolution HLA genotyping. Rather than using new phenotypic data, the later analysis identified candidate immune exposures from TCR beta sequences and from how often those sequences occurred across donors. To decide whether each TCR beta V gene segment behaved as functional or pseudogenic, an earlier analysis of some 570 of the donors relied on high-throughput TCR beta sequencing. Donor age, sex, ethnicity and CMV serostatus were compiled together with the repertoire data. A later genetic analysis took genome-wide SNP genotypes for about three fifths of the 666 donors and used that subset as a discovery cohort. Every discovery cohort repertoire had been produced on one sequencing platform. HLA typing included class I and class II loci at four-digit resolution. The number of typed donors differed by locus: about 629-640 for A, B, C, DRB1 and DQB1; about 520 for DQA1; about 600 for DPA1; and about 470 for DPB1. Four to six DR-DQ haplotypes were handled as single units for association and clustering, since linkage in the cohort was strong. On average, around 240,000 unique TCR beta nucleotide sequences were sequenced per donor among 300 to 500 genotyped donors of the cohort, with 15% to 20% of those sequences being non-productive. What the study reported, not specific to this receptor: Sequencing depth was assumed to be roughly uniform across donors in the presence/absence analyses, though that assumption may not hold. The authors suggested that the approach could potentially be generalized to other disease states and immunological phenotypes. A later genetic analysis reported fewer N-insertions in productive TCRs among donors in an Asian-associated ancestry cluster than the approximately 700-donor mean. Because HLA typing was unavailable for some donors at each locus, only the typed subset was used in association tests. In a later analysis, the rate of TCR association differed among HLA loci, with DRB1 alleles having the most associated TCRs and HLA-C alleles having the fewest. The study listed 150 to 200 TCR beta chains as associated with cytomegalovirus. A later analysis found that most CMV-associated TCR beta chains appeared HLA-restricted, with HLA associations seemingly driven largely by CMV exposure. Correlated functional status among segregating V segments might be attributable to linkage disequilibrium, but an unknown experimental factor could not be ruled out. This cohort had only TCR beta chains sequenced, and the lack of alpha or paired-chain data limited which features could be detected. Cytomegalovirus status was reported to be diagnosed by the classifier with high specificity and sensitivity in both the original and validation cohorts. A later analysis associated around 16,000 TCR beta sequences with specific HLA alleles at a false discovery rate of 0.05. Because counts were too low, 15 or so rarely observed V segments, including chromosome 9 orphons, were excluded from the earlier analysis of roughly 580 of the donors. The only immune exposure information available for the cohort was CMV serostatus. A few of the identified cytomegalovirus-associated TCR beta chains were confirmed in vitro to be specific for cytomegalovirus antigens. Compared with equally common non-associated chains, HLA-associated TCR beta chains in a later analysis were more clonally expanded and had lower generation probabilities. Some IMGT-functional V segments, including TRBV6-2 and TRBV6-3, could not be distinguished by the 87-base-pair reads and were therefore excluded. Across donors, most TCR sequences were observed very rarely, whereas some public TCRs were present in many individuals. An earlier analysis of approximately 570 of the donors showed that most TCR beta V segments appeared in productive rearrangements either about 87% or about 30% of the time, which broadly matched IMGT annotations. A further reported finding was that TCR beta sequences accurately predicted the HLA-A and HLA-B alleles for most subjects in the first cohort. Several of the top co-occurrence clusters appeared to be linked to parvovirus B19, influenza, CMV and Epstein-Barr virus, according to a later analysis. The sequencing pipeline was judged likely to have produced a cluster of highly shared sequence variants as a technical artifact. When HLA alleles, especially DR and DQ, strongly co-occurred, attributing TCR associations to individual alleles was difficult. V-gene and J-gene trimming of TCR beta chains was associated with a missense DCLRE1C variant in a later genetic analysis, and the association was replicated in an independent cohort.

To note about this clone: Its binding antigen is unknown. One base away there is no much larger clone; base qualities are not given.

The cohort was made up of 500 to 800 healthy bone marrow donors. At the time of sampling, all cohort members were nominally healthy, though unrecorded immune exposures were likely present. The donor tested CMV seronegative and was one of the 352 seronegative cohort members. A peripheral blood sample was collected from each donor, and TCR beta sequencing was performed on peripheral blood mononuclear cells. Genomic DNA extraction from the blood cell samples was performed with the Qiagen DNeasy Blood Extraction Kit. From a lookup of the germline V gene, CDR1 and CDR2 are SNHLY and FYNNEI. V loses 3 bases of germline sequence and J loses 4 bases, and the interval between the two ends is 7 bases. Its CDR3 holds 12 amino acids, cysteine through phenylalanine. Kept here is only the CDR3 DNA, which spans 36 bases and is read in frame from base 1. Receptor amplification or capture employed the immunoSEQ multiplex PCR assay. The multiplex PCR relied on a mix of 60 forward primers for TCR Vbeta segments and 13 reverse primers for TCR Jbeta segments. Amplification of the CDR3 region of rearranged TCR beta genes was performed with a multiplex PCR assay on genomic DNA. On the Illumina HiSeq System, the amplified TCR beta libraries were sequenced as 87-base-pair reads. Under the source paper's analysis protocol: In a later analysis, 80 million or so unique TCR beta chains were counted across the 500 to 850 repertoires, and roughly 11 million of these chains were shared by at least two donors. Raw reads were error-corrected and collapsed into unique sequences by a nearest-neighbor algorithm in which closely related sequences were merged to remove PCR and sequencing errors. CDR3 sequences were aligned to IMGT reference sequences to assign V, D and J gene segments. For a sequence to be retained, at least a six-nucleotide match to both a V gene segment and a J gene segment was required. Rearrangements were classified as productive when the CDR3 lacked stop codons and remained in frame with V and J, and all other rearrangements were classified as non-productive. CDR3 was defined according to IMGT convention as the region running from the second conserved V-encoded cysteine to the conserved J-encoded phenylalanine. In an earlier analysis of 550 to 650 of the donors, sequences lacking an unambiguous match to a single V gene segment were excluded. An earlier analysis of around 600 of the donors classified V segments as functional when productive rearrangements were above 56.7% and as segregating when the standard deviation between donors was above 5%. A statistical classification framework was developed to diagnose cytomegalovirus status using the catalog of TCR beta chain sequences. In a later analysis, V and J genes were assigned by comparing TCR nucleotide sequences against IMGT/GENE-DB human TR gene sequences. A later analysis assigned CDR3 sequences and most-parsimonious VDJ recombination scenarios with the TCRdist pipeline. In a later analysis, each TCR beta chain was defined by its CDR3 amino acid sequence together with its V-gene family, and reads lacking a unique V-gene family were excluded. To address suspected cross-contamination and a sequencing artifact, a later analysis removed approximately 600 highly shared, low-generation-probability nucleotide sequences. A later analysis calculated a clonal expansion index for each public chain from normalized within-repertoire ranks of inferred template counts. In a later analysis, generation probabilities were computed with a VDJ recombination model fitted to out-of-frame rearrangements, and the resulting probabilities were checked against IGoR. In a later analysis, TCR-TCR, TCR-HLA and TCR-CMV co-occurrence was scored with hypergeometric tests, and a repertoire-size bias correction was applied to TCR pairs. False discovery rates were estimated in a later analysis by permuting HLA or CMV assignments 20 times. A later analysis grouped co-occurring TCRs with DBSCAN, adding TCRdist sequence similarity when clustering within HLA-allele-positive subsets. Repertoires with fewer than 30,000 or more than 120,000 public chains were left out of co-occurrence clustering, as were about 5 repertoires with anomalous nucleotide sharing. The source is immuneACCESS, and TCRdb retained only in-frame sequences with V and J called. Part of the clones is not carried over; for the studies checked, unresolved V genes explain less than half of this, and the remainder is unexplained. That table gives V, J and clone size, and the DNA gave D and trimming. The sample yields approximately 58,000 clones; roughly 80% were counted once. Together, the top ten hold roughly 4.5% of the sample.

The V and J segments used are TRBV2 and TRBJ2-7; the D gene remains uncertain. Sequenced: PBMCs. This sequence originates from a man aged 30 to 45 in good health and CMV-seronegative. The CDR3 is CASSDYEYEQYF. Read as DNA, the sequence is TGTGCCAGCAGTGATTACGAGTACGAGCAGTACTTC.